These 26 T cell receptor beta chains originate from one sample sequenced in a study of glioma-infiltrating T cells after dendritic cell vaccination (dated by TCRdb to about 2016). Libraries came from the immunoSEQ multiplex PCR assay. TCRdb's version of the immuneACCESS table is confined to in-frame rearrangements and falls short of the full clone set. An unresolved V gene accounts for under half of the shortfall where checked; the remainder is of unknown origin. The sample yields roughly 70,000 clones; approximately 80% were counted once. The ten largest clones capture about 2% of the sample. The source was blood, collected before dendritic cell vaccination. These receptors originate from a human donor with glioblastoma.

The genes are TRBV29-1 and TRBJ1-2; TRBD1 matches at 7 bases. The J segment lost 2 bases and the V segment lost 6 bases, leaving 3 bases of the junction unmatched. This CDR3 contains 12 residues. Looked up from germline, CDR1 is SQVTM and CDR2 is ANQGSEA. As DNA, the CDR3 is TGCAGCGTGGCGGGACAGAACTATGGCTACACCTTC. Its protein product is CSVAGQNYGYTF. The whole variable domain, filled in from reference TRBV29-1 and TRBJ1-2, reads SAVISQKPSRDICQRGTSLTIQCQVDSQVTMMFWYRQQPGQSLTLIATANQGSEATYESGFVIDKFPISRPNLTFSTLTVSNMSPEDSSIYLCSVAGQNYGYTFGSGTRLTVV.

The chain employs TRBV27 and TRBJ1-4; weak D call: TRBD1 (5 bases). Germline CDR1 is MNHEY and CDR2 is SMNVEV (reference sequence). Trimming took off 5 bases at V and 8 bases at J, with 15 bases between the two ends. The CDR3 is 14 amino acids. This CDR3 reads CASSETDPREKLFF. The CDR3 region has the DNA TGTGCCAGCAGTGAGACAGACCCACGGGAAAAACTGTTTTTT.

The chain combines TRBV7-2 with TRBJ2-1; D unresolved. CDR3 length: 15 amino acids. V lost 1 base and J lost 4, with 11 bases in between. Germline V gene data show CDR1 as SGHTA and CDR2 as FQGNSA. CDR3 DNA: TGTGCCAGCAGCTTAGAGTTTGGGCAGTACAATGAGCAGTTCTTC. Its translation: CASSLEFGQYNEQFF.

V is TRBV6-4 and J is TRBJ2-5; 8 bases fit TRBD1. The V and J ends lost 3 bases and 1 base, in that order; junction bases with no gene match: 10. In germline, CDR1 is MRHNA, CDR2 SNTAGT. The CDR3 has 17 residues. The CDR3, as DNA: TGTGCCAGCAGTGAAGCTGGACAGGGATGGGCCCAAGAGACCCAGTACTTC. It translates to CASSEAGQGWAQETQYF.

V is TRBV5-1 and J is TRBJ1-4; 7 nucleotides align to TRBD1. Germline CDR1 is SGHRS and CDR2 is YFSETQ. The CDR3 consists of 17 residues. The V segment lost 0 bases and the J segment 0 bases; nucleotides outside the gene matches: 5. CDR3 DNA sequence: TGCGCCAGCAGCTTGGCGACAGGGCCAACAACTAATGAAAAACTGTTTTTT. Its protein is CASSLATGPTTNEKLFF.

V is TRBV27 and J is TRBJ2-1; TRBD1 agrees at 8 bases. The CDR3 contains 17 residues. Germline trimming cut 4 bases from V and 6 bases from J; bases unmatched to any gene: 14. The germline V gene has CDR1 MNHEY and CDR2 SMNVEV (reference sequence). The CDR3, as DNA: TGTGCCAGCAGTTCCGGACGTGGCAGGGGGCGCTCCAATGAGCAGTTCTTC. Its protein is CASSSGRGRGRSNEQFF.

This chain links TRBV18 with TRBJ2-2, with 9 bases fitting TRBD1. Germline lookup yields CDR1 KGHSH and CDR2 LQKENI. Trimming took 6 bases from V and 4 from J; bases not matched to a gene: 9. The CDR3 runs to 16 residues. The CDR3 here is CASSDTGTGFTGELFF. Here the CDR3 DNA reads TGTGCCAGCTCCGATACCGGGACAGGGTTCACCGGGGAGCTGTTTTTT.

The chain joins TRBV5-8 to TRBJ2-5; perhaps TRBD1 as D (7 bases). V was trimmed by 2 bases and J by 1 base, leaving 27 bases between them. The length of the CDR3 is 20 residues. Germline CDR1 SGHTS, CDR2 YDEGEE. The DNA for the CDR3 is TGTGCCAGCAGCTTTATGTACGGAGGGGGCTTTAGTCATCCCCAAGAGACCCAGTACTTC. This codes for CASSFMYGGGFSHPQETQYF.

V and J are TRBV6-1 and TRBJ1-5; the D is unclear. Germline V CDR1 and CDR2: MNHNS, SASEGT. The CDR3 length is 13 residues. V shed 1 base and J shed 5 bases, with 6 bases lying between them. The CDR3 loop is CASSEGIYQPQHF. CDR3 nucleotide sequence: TGTGCCAGCAGTGAAGGTATTTATCAGCCCCAGCATTTT.

The chain employs TRBV5-1 and TRBJ2-1; the D is unclear. Germline V gene data show CDR1 as SGHRS and CDR2 as YFSETQ. This CDR3 comprises 11 residues. V lost 0 bases and J lost 8, with 3 bases in between. In DNA, the CDR3 is TGCGCCAGCAGCTTGGGGCATGAGCAGTTCTTC. It translates to CASSLGHEQFF.

Here the CDR3 DNA reads TGTGCCAGTAGCATTGACAGTAGCTCCTACAATGAGCAGTTCTTC. It specifies CASSIDSSSYNEQFF. V gene TRBV19 combines with J gene TRBJ2-1; tentatively, D is TRBD1 (5 bases). This CDR3 is built from 15 residues. V was clipped by 6 bases and J by 0 bases, with 12 bases between them. Germline loops: CDR1 LNHDA, CDR2 SQIVND (reference sequence).

There are a few counts of this clone. The genes are TRBV9 and TRBJ2-2; 10 bases line up with TRBD1. The trim removed 4 bases at V and 4 bases at J, leaving 4 bases unmatched. Germline V lookup: CDR1 SGDLS, CDR2 YYNGEE. This CDR3 has 15 amino acids. The CDR3 protein is CASSYGQGVTGELFF. The DNA of the CDR3 is TGTGCCAGCAGCTACGGACAGGGGGTCACCGGGGAGCTGTTTTTT.

The J gene is TRBJ2-5, the V gene TRBV27; the D is unclear. Trimming removed 6 bases at V and 4 bases at J, with 18 bases between. CDR1 and CDR2 (germline): MNHEY, SMNVEV (reference sequence). The CDR3 runs to 15 residues. The CDR3 spells CASSSSRVSSETQYF. The CDR3 region has the DNA TGTGCCAGCAGCTCCTCCCGGGTCAGTTCAGAGACCCAGTACTTC.

The chain joins TRBV29-1 to TRBJ2-5; D gene unclear. Germline CDR1 is SQVTM and CDR2 is ANQGSEA. The CDR3 has 12 residues. V gave up 3 bases and J gave up 2 bases, with 7 bases separating them. The CDR3 reads CSVDSRQETQYF. Here the CDR3 DNA reads TGCAGCGTTGATAGCCGTCAAGAGACCCAGTACTTC.

By sample fraction, this clone is medium-sized. The V and J genes are TRBV6-5 and TRBJ1-5; possible D gene TRBD1, 5 bases. CDR1 is MNHEY, CDR2 SVGAGI, per germline. This CDR3 has 14 residues. V lost 2 bases, J lost 6 bases, and 11 bases lay in between. CDR3 in DNA: TGTGCCAGCAGTTACACCGCAGGGTTTCAGCCCCAGCATTTT. Translation gives CASSYTAGFQPQHF.

Remarks on this clone: One junction end does not reproduce the germline sequence, and a read error may be involved. The CDR3 sequence: CASSLGVTYNGQFF. The CDR3 DNA reads as TGTGCCAGCAGCTTAGGGGTAACCTACAATGGGCAGTTCTTC. The chain employs TRBV5-4 and TRBJ2-1; a weak D match, TRBD1 (5 bases). The CDR3 has 14 residues. Germline CDR1 and CDR2: SGHNT and YYREEE (reference sequence).

The chain combines TRBV2 with TRBJ1-6; no firm D call. The CDR3 is 13 residues long. V was trimmed by 8 bases and J by 1 base, leaving 6 bases between them. Germline lookup yields CDR1 SNHLY and CDR2 FYNNEI. CDR3 DNA: TGTGCCAGCCGCAGGTCCTATAATTCACCCCTCCACTTT. Translated, it gives CASRRSYNSPLHF.

The chain employs TRBV7-9 and TRBJ2-5; no clear D. The CDR3 contains 14 residues. Trimming removed 1 base at V and 2 bases at J, with 8 bases between. In germline, CDR1 is SEHNR, CDR2 FQNEAQ (reference sequence). The chain's CDR3 is CASSLGVRQETQYF. The CDR3 nucleotides are TGTGCCAGCAGCTTAGGAGTTAGACAAGAGACCCAGTACTTC.

V and J are TRBV6-1 and TRBJ2-7; no firm D call. The CDR3 sequence is 11 residues long. CDR1 is MNHNS and CDR2 is SASEGT in the germline V gene. With 9 bases removed from V and 2 bases from J, the gap between germline ends came to 8 bases. Here the CDR3 DNA reads TGTGCCAGTCAAACTACCTACGAGCAGTACGTC. It translates to CASQTTYEQYV.

V is TRBV2 and J is TRBJ2-1; D is undetermined. Germline values: CDR1 SNHLY, CDR2 FYNNEI. The length of the CDR3 is 15 residues. Between the trimmed V and J ends, which lost 0 bases and 6 bases, there was a span of 12 bases. CDR3 sequence: CASSEARAKRNEQFF. The CDR3 bases are TGTGCCAGCAGTGAAGCCCGAGCCAAGCGCAATGAGCAGTTCTTC.

J is TRBJ2-3 and V is TRBV13; 10 bases agree with TRBD1. J was trimmed by 6 bases and V by 5 bases; bases with no gene match: 8. Germline V gene lookup returns CDR1 PRHDT and CDR2 FYEKMQ (reference sequence). This CDR3 contains 15 residues. The CDR3 spells CASSTRTGGVDTQYF. The CDR3 coding sequence is TGTGCCAGCAGCACTCGGACAGGGGGTGTGGATACGCAGTATTTT.

This chain links TRBV5-1 with TRBJ2-1; TRBD2 agrees at 10 bases. Germline CDR1 is SGHRS and CDR2 is YFSETQ. The CDR3 contains 17 residues. V lost 0 bases and J lost 4; bases outside the gene matches: 7. CDR3 sequence (DNA): TGCGCCAGCAGCTTGGAGTCCTTAGCGGGAGGTTACAATGAGCAGTTCTTC. Protein product: CASSLESLAGGYNEQFF.

The chain has TRBV6-1 and TRBJ2-7, with 8 bases lining up with TRBD2. Trimming at V came to 6 bases and at J to 0 bases, leaving 7 bases not matched to a gene. There are 15 residues in the CDR3. From germline, CDR1 is MNHNS and CDR2 SASEGT. The CDR3 loop reads CASRPGLALSYEQYV. DNA for the CDR3: TGTGCCAGCAGACCAGGACTAGCCCTCTCCTACGAGCAGTACGTC.

V is TRBV6-6 and J is TRBJ1-4; D not certain. Germline CDR1 reads MNHNY; CDR2 reads SVGAGI (reference sequence). This CDR3 comprises 16 residues. V lost 4 bases and J lost 3, with 15 bases in between. The DNA for the CDR3 is TGTGCCAGCAGTTCCGGGTTGACCATCTCTAATGAAAAACTGTTTTTT. Amino acid sequence: CASSSGLTISNEKLFF.

This clone has just one count. This chain uses TRBV7-2 with TRBJ1-3, with 7 positions matching TRBD1. V trimming: 5 bases; J trimming: 8 bases; junction bases outside the gene matches: 12. The CDR3 extends over 15 amino acids. Germline V gene lookup returns CDR1 SGHTA and CDR2 FQGNSA. The DNA of the CDR3 is TGTGCCAGCAGCGAACGGGACAGCCAAGCACACACCATATATTTT. This encodes CASSERDSQAHTIYF.

The CDR3 DNA reads TGTGCCATCAGCGGGGACAGGGTGAGTGGCTATGGCTACACCTTC. It translates to CAISGDRVSGYGYTF. The V call is TRBV10-3, the J call TRBJ1-2, with TRBD1 identical over 9 bases. Losses at the gene ends were 6 bases for V and 4 bases for J; bases not matched to a gene: 9. Looked up from germline, CDR1 is ENHRY and CDR2 is SYGVKD. CDR3 length: 15 amino acids.